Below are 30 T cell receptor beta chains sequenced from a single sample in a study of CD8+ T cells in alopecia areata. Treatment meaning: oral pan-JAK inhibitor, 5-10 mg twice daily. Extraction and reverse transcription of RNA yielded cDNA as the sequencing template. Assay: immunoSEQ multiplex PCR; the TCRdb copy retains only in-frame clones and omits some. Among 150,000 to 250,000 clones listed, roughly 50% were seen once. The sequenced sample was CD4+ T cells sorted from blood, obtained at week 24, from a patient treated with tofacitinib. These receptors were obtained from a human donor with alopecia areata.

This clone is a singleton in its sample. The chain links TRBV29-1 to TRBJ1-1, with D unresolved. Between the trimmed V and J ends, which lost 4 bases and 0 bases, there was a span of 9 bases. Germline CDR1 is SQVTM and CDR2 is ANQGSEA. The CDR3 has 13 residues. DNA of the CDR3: TGCAGCGTTGCTTCTGGGGTGAACACTGAAGCTTTCTTT. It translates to CSVASGVNTEAFF.

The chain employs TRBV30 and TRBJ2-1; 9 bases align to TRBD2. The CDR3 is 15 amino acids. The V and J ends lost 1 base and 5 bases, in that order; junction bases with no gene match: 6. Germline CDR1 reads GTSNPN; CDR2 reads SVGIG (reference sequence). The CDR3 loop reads CAWSGGRLADNEQFF. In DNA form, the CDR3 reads TGTGCCTGGAGTGGGGGGAGACTAGCGGACAATGAGCAGTTCTTC.

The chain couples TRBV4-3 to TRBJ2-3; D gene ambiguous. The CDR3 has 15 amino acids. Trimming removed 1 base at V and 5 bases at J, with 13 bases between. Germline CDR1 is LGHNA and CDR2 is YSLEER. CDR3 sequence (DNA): TGCGCCAGCAGCCAAGGGAGTCTTGGGGTAGATACGCAGTATTTT. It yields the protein CASSQGSLGVDTQYF.

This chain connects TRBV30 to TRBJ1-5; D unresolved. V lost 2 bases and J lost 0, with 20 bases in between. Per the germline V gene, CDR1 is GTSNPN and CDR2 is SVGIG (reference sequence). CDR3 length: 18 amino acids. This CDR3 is CAWSISRTVGYSNQPQHF. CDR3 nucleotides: TGTGCCTGGAGTATATCTCGGACTGTAGGGTATAGCAATCAGCCCCAGCATTTT. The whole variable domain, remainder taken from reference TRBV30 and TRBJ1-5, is SQTIHQWPATLVQPVGSPLSLECTVEGTSNPNLYWYRQAAGRGLQLLFYSVGIGQISSEVPQNLSASRPQDRQFILSSKKLLLSDSGFYLCAWSISRTVGYSNQPQHFGDGTRLSIL.

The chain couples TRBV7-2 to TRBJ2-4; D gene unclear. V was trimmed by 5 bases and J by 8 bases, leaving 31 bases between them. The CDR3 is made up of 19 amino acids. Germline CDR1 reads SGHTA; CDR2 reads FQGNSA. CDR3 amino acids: CASSPPVPTSDTSGDIQYF. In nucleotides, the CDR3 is TGTGCCAGCAGCCCTCCCGTACCGACCTCAGACACCTCTGGGGACATTCAGTACTTC. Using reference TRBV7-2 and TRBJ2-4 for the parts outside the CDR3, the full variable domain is GAGVSQSPSNKVTEKGKDVELRCDPISGHTALYWYRQSLGQGLEFLIYFQGNSAPDKSGLPSDRFSAERTGGSVSTLTIQRTQQEDSAVYLCASSPPVPTSDTSGDIQYFGAGTRLSVL.

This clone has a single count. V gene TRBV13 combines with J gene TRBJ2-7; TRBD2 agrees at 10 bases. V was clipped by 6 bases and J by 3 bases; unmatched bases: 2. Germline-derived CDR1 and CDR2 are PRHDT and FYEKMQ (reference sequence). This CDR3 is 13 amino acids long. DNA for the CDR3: TGTGCCAGCAGGCGACTAGCGGGCTACGAGCAGTACTTC. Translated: CASRRLAGYEQYF. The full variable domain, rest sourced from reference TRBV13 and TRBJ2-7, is AAGVIQSPRHLIKEKRETATLKCYPIPRHDTVYWYQQGPGQDPQFLISFYEKMQSDKGSIPDRFSAQQFSDYHSELNMSSLELGDSALYFCASRRLAGYEQYFGPGTRLTVT.

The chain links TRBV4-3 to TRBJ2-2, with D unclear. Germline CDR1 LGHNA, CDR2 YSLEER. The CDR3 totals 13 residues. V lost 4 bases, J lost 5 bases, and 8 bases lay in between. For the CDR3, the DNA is TGCGCCAGCAGCCCACAGCAGACCGGGGAGCTGTTTTTT. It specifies CASSPQQTGELFF.

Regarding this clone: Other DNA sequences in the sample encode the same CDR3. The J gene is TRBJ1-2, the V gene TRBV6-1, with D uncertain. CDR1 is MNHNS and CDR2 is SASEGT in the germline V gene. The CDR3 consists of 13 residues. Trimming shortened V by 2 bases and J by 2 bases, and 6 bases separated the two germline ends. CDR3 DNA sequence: TGTGCCAGCAGTGAAAGCGGCAACTATGGCTACACCTTC. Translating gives CASSESGNYGYTF.

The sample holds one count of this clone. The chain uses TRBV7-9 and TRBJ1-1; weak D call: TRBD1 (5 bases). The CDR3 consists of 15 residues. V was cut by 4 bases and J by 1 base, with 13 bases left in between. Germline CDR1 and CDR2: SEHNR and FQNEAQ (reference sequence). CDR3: CASSSMAGRNTEAFF. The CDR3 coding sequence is TGTGCCAGCAGCTCAATGGCAGGGAGGAACACTGAAGCTTTCTTT.

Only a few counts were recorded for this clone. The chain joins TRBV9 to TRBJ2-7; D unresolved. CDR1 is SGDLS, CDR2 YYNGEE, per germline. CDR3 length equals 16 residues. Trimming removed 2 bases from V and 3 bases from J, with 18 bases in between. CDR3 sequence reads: CASSVLPGGNSYEQYF. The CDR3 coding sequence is TGTGCCAGCAGCGTGCTTCCAGGTGGGAATAGCTACGAGCAGTACTTC.

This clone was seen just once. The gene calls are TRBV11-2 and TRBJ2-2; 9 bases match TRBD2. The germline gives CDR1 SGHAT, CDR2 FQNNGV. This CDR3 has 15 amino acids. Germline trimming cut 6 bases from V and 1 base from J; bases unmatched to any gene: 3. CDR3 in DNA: TGTGCCAGCAGACAACTAGCGGGGAACACCGGGGAGCTGTTTTTT. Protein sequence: CASRQLAGNTGELFF.

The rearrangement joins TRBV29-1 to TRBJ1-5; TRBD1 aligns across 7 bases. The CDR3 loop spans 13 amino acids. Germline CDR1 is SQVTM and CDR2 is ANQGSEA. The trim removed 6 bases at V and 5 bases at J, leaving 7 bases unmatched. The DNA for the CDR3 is TGCAGCGTGGCAAGGGGGCGCGATCAGCCCCAGCATTTT. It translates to CSVARGRDQPQHF.

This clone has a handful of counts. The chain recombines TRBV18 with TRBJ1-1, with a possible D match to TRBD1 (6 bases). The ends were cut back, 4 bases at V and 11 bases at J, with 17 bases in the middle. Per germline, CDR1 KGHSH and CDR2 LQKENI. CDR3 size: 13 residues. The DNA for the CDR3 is TGTGCCAGCTCACTCGCCCAACAGGGTTCGGCTTTCTTT. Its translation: CASSLAQQGSAFF.

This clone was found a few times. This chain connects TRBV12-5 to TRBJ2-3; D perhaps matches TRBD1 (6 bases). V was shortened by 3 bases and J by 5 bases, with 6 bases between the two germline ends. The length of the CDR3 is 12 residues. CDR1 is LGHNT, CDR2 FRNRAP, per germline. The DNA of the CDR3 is TGTGCTAGTGGTTTACAGGGAGATACGCAGTATTTT. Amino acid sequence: CASGLQGDTQYF.

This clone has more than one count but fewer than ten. DNA for the CDR3: TGTGCCAGCAGCGTGTACCGGGGGGACCAAGAGACCCAGTACTTC. Amino acid sequence: CASSVYRGDQETQYF. The chain recombines TRBV9 with TRBJ2-5; TRBD2 matches at 7 bases. The CDR3 length is 15 residues. The germline V gene encodes CDR1 SGDLS and CDR2 YYNGEE. V trimming: 2 bases; J trimming: 0 bases; junction bases outside the gene matches: 4.

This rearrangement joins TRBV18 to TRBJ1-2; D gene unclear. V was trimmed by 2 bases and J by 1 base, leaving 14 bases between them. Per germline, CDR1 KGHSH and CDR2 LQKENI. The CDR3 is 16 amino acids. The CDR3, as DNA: TGTGCCAGCTCACCAGGCAGCCGAGATGTTAACTATGGCTACACCTTC. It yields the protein CASSPGSRDVNYGYTF.

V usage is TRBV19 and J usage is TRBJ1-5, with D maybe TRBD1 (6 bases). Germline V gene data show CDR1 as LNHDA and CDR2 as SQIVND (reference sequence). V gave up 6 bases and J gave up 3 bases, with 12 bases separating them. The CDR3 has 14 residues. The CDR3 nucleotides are TGTGCCAGTAGCCCCAGGGACACCAATCAGCCCCAGCATTTT. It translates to CASSPRDTNQPQHF.

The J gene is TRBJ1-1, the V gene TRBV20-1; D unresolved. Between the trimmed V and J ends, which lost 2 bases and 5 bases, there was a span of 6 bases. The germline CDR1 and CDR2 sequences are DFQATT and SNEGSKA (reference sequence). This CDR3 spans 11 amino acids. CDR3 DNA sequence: TGCAGTGCTAGAAGGAGTACTGAAGCTTTCTTT. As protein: CSARRSTEAFF.

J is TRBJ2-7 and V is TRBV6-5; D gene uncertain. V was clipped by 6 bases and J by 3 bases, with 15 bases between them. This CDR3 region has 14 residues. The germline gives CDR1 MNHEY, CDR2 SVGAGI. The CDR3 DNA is TGTGCCAGCAGGAAACGGACGGGTAACTACGAGCAGTACTTC. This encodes CASRKRTGNYEQYF.

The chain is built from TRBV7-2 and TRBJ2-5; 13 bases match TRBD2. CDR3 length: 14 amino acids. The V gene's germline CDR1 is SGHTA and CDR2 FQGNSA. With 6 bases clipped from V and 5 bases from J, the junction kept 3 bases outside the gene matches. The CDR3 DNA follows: TGTGCCAGCAGTGGGACTAGCGGGGTCGAGACCCAGTACTTC. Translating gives CASSGTSGVETQYF.

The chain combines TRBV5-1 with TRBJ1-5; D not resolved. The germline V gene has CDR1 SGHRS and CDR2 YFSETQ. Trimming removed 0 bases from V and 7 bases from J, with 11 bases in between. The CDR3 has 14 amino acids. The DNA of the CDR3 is TGCGCCAGCAGCTTGGACGGCCAAAGGCAGCCCCAGCATTTT. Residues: CASSLDGQRQPQHF.

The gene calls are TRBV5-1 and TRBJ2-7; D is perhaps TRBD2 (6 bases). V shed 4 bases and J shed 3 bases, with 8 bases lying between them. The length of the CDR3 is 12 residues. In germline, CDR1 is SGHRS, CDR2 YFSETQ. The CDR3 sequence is CASSPEGYEQYF. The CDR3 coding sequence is TGCGCCAGCAGCCCGGAGGGCTACGAGCAGTACTTC.

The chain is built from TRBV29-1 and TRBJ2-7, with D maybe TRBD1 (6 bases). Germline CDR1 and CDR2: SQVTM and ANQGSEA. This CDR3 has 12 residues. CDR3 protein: CVVRGLSYEQYF. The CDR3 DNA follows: TGCGTGGTAAGGGGGTTATCCTACGAGCAGTACTTC.

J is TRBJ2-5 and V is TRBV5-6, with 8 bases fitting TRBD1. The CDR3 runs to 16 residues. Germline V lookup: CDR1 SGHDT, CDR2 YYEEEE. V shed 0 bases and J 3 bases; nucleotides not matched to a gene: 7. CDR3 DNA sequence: TGTGCCAGCAGCTTGGACCCCACAGGGGGTAAAGAGACCCAGTACTTC. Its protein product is CASSLDPTGGKETQYF.

CDR3 sequence (DNA): TGCAGCGTTGATGGGGGAAACACCATATATTTT. It yields the protein CSVDGGNTIYF. V and J are TRBV29-1 and TRBJ1-3; the D is unclear. The length of the CDR3 is 11 residues. Trimming removed 3 bases at V and 4 bases at J, with 4 bases between. Germline V gene data show CDR1 as SQVTM and CDR2 as ANQGSEA.

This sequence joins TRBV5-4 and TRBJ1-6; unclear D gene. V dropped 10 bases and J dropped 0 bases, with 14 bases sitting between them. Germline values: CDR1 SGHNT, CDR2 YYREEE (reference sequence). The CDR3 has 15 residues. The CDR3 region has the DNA TGTGCCTCCCGTAGCGGGAGCTCCTATAATTCACCCCTCCACTTT. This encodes CASRSGSSYNSPLHF. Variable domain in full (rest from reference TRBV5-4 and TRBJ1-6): ETGVTQSPTHLIKTRGQQVTLRCSSQSGHNTVSWYQQALGQGPQFIFQYYREEENGRGNFPPRFSGLQFPNYSSELNVNALELDDSALYLCASRSGSSYNSPLHFGNGTRLTVT.

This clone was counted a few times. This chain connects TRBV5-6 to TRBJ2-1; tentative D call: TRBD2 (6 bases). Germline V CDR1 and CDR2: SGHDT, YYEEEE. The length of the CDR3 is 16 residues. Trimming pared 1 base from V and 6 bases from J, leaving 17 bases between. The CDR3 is CASSLRLAVGSNEQFF. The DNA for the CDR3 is TGTGCCAGCAGCTTGAGGTTAGCGGTGGGTTCCAATGAGCAGTTCTTC.

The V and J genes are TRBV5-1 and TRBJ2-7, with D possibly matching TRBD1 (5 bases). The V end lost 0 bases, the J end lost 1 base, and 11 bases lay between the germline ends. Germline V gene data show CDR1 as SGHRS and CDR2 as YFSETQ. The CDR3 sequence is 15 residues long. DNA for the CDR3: TGCGCCAGCAGCTTGGGACAGATATTGTCCTACGAGCAGTACTTC. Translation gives CASSLGQILSYEQYF.

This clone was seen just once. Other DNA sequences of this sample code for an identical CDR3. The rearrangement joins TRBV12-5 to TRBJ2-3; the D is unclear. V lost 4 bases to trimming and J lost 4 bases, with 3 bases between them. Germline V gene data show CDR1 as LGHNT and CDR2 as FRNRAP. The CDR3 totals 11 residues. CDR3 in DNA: TGTGCTAGTGGTTCGTCAGATACGCAGTATTTT. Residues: CASGSSDTQYF.

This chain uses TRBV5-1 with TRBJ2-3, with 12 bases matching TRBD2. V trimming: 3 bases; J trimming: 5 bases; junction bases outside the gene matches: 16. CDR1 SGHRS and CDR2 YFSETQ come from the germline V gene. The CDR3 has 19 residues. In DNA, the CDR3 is TGCGCCAGCAGCTCGCGACCGACTAGCGGGGGATTGGGACAAGATACGCAGTATTTT. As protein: CASSSRPTSGGLGQDTQYF. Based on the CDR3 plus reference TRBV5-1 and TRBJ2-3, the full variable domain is KAGVTQTPRYLIKTRGQQVTLSCSPISGHRSVSWYQQTPGQGLQFLFEYFSETQRNKGNFPGRFSGRQFSNSRSEMNVSTLELGDSALYLCASSSRPTSGGLGQDTQYFGPGTRLTVL.